This T cell receptor (beta chain) is drawn from a study of blood T cells in healthy people across ages. Healthy Caucasians from Russia aged about 6 to 95 served as donors. A sample-barcoded 5' primer and a J-beta primer mix were used in a second PCR of about 7 to 12 cycles. Unique molecular identifiers of 12 random nucleotides labeled each cDNA. TCRdb itself ran the 5' RACE reads through MiXCR, one entry per CDR3 protein. Found here are some 1.4 million distinct CDR3 sequences, roughly 45% of them singletons; the top ten hold 7.9%. From germline, CDR1 is SQVTM and CDR2 ANQGSEA. There are 14 residues in the CDR3. The V and J ends lost 7 bases and 2 bases, in that order; junction bases with no gene match: 10. Broader study findings: CMV status of donors was unknown, possibly confounding expanded clonotype changes. TCR beta diversity was tightly associated with the proportion of naive T cells.

About this clonotype: Its matching antigen is unknown.

Sequenced input: blood. The chain employs TRBV29-1 and TRBJ2-7; 8 nucleotides align to TRBD1. The origin of this receptor is a young woman in good health. The DNA of the CDR3 is TGCAGCGCCATGAGAGACAGGGGACCCTACGAGCAGTACTTC. Translating it yields CSAMRDRGPYEQYF.